This T cell receptor (beta chain) was sequenced in a study of shared clonotypes between healthy human individuals. Study-level points and caveats: Represented diversity, genetic and exposure-history alike, was limited by few donors. Clonotypes shared by all four donors outscored non-shared clonotypes in generation probability.

Turning to this clone: Its antigen is unknown.

The authors divided CD4+ cells into CD45RA+ naive and CD45RA-negative memory subsets. This table comes from immunoSEQ multiplex PCR, and its TCRdb copy is limited to in-frame clones, with some not included. The sample includes 600,000 to 800,000 clones, 72% of them seen just once. The origin of this receptor is a woman in her thirties in good health. What was sequenced was memory CD4+ T cells sorted from blood. Subset noted: CD45RA-negative fraction.

The CDR3 DNA follows: TGTGCCAGCAGCGTAGTAGTAGGGGGAGGAGGTGGCTACACCTTC. Protein sequence: CASSVVVGGGGGYTF. The chain recombines TRBV9 with TRBJ1-2; D possibly corresponds to TRBD1 (6 bases). The germline V gene encodes CDR1 SGDLS and CDR2 YYNGEE. V dropped 0 bases and J dropped 7 bases, with 16 bases sitting between them. The length of the CDR3 is 15 residues.